The 8 T cell receptor beta chains listed next were all sequenced from one sample in a study of patients and donors after allogeneic stem cell transplantation. MiXCR, run by TCRdb on the RT-PCR reads, gives a single entry per CDR3 protein. The sample yields about 150,000 distinct CDR3 sequences, 30% to 45% seen once. Sequencing was performed on blood, either unsorted or a sorted T cell fraction (not recorded which). All receptors come from a human donor who was either an allogeneic HSCT recipient or a stem cell or donor lymphocyte infusion donor (not recorded which). It is not recorded whose cells these are; they may come from a transplant donor.

This clonotype was counted only a few times. The chain employs TRBV12-3 or TRBV12-4 and TRBJ1-6; 7 nucleotides line up with TRBD1. This CDR3 spans 16 amino acids. The V segment lost 5 bases and the J segment 0 bases; nucleotides outside the gene matches: 4. Here the CDR3 DNA reads TGTGCCAGCAGTCCAGGGGGGAGCTCCTATAATTCACCCCTCCACTTT. Its translation is CASSPGGSSYNSPLHF.

The chain's CDR3 is CASSLQTGSENIQYF. CDR3 sequence (DNA): TGTGCCAGCAGCTTGCAGACAGGCTCGGAAAACATTCAGTACTTC. The chain joins TRBV7-2 to TRBJ2-4; possible D gene TRBD1, 6 bases. This CDR3 is built from 15 residues. Germline loops: CDR1 SGHTA, CDR2 FQGNSA. With 3 bases removed from V and 5 bases from J, the gap between germline ends came to 14 bases.

Turning to this clonotype: This clone may be a read error of a much larger clone one base away. The chain has TRBV28 and TRBJ1-5, with TRBD1 matching 11 bases. The V gene end was trimmed by 4 bases and the J gene end by 3 bases; junction bases not matched to a gene: 2. CDR1 is MDHEN and CDR2 is SYDVKM in the germline V gene. The CDR3 is 15 amino acids. The DNA of the CDR3 is TGTGCCAGCAGTTGGGGACAGGGGGTCAATCAGCCCCAGCATTTT. Its translation is CASSWGQGVNQPQHF.

This rearrangement joins TRBV28 to TRBJ2-5; tentatively, D is TRBD1 (6 bases). The germline V gene has CDR1 MDHEN and CDR2 SYDVKM. V gave up 6 bases and J gave up 3 bases, with 8 bases separating them. The CDR3 contains 12 residues. CDR3 DNA sequence: TGTGCCAGCAGAACAGGGAAAGAGACCCAGTACTTC. It translates to CASRTGKETQYF.

V is TRBV7-2 and J is TRBJ1-5; D gene unclear. V was trimmed by 0 bases and J by 6 bases, leaving 9 bases between them. This CDR3 spans 14 amino acids. Germline lookup yields CDR1 SGHTA and CDR2 FQGNSA. CDR3 nucleotides: TGTGCCAGCAGCTTAGCCGGCCTTAGTCAGCCCCAGCATTTT. It translates to CASSLAGLSQPQHF.

This clonotype was counted between two and nine times. The chain couples TRBV20-1 to TRBJ1-2, with D perhaps TRBD1 (6 bases). The CDR3 totals 11 residues. Germline V lookup: CDR1 DFQATT, CDR2 SNEGSKA (reference sequence). The CDR3 spells CSGRGDYGYTF. The DNA of the CDR3 is TGCAGCGGAAGGGGGGACTATGGCTACACCTTC.

This clonotype was seen only a few times. The chain carries TRBV6-2 or TRBV6-3 and TRBJ2-7, with TRBD1 as a possible D gene (5 bases). Trimming shortened V by 2 bases and J by 3 bases, and 11 bases separated the two germline ends. In germline, CDR1 is MNHEY, CDR2 SVGEGT. The CDR3 runs to 14 residues. The DNA of the CDR3 is TGTGCCAGCAGTTACGGGGCCCGGATCTACGAGCAGTACTTC. Protein sequence: CASSYGARIYEQYF.

This clonotype has just a few counts. The gene calls are TRBV28 and TRBJ2-7, with 8 bases lining up with TRBD2. The CDR3 runs 12 residues. Trimming at V came to 7 bases and at J to 7 bases, leaving 6 bases not matched to a gene. CDR1 and CDR2 from the germline V gene are MDHEN and SYDVKM. CDR3 sequence (DNA): TGTGCCAGCACTGCGGGGGGCCGGGAGCAGTACTTC. Residues: CASTAGGREQYF.